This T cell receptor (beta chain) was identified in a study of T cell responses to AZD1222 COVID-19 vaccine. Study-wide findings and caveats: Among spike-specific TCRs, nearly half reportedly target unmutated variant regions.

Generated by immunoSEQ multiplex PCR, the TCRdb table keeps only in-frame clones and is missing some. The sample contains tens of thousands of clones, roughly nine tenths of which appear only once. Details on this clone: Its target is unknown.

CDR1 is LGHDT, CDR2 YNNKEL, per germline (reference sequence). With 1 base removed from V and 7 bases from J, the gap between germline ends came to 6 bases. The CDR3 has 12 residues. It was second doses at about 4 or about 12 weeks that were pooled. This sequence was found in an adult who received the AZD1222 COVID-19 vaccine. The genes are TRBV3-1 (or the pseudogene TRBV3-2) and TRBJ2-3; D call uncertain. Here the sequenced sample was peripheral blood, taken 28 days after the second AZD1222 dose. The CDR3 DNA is TGTGCCAGCAGCCAAGTCTTCAATACGCAGTATTTT. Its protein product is CASSQVFNTQYF.